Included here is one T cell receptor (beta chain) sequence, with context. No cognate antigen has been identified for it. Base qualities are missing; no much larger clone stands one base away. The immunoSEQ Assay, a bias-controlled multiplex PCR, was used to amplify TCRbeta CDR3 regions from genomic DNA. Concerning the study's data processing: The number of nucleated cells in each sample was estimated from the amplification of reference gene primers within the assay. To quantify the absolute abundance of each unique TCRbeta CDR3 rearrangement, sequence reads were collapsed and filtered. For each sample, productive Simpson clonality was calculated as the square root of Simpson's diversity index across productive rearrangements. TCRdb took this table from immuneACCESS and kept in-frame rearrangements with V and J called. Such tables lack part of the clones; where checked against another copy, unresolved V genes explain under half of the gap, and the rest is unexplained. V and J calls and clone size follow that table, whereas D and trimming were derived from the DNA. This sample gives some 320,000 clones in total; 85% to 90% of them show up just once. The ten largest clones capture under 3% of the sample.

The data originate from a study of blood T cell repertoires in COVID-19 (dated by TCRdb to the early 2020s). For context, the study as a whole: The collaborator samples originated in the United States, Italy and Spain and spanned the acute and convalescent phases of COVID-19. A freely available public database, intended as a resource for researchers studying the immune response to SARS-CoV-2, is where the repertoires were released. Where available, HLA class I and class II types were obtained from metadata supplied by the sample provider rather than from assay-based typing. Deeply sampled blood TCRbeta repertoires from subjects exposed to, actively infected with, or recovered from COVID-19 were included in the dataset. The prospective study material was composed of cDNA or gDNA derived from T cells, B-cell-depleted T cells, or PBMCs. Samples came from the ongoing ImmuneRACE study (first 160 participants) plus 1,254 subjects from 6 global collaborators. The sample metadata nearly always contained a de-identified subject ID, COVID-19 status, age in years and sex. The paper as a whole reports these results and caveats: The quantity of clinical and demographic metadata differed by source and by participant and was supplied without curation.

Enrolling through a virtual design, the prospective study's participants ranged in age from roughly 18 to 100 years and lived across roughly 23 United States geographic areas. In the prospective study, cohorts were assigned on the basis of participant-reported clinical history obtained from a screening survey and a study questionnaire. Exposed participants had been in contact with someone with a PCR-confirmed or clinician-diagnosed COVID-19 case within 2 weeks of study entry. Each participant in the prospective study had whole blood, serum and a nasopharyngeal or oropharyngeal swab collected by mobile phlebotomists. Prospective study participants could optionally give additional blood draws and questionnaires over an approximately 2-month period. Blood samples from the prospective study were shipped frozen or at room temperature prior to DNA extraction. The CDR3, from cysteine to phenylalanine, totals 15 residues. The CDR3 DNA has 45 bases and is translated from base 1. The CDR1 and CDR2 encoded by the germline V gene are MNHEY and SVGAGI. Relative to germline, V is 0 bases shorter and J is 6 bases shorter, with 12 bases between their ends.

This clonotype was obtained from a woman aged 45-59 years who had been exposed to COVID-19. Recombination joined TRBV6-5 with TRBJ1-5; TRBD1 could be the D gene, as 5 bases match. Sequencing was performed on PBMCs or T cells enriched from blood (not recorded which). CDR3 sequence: CASSYSGGTGQPQHF. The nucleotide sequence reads TGTGCCAGCAGTTACTCAGGAGGGACTGGTCAGCCCCAGCATTTT.